This paragraph reports one T cell receptor beta chain. The data belong to a study of blood T cell repertoires in COVID-19. Study-level information: COVID-19 samples from acute and convalescent phases originated in the United States, Italy and Spain. Nucleic acid was either cDNA or gDNA, and it came from T cells, B-cell-depleted T cells, or PBMCs.

Recruitment covered about two dozen US areas and drew participants whose ages spanned roughly 18 to 100 years. Original handling: Reference gene primer amplification gave nucleated cell count estimates. The method was immunoSEQ multiplex PCR; TCRdb's version includes in-frame clones alone and lacks a portion of them. Clone size and the V and J calls come from that table; the DNA yielded D and trimming. The data show 200,000 to 250,000 clones, approximately 87% seen once. The CDR3 runs to 17 residues. Trimming took off 6 bases at V and 7 bases at J, with 28 bases between the two ends. The germline gives CDR1 LNHDA, CDR2 SQIVND (reference sequence).

The sequencing sample was made of PBMCs or T cells enriched from blood (not recorded which). The chain has TRBV19 and TRBJ2-7, with D possibly being TRBD2 (6 bases). The receptor's source is a woman in her 50s in a cohort exposed to, infected with or recovered from COVID-19 (not recorded which). CDR3 sequence (DNA): TGTGCCAGTAGAAAAACCGGGAGCTCGACGGTGAGAGGTGAGCAGTACTTC. It codes for CASRKTGSSTVRGEQYF. Drawing the rest from reference TRBV19 and TRBJ2-7, the complete variable domain is DGGITQSPKYLFRKEGQNVTLSCEQNLNHDAMYWYRQDPGQGLRLIYYSQIVNDFQKGDIAEGYSVSREKKESFPLTVTSAQKNPTAFYLCASRKTGSSTVRGEQYFGPGTRLTVT.